Ten or more counts support the clone carrying this T cell receptor (beta chain). Amplification of TCR alpha and beta CDR3 regions from RNA used iRepertoire nested multiplex PCR. One entry per CDR3 protein, called by TCRdb with MiXCR from the multiplex PCR reads. The sample includes 100,000 to 150,000 distinct CDR3 sequences, 20% to 25% of them seen just once. These data originate in a study of glioma-infiltrating T cells. Germline V gene sequence: CDR1 ENHRY, CDR2 SYGVKD. The CDR3 spans 15 residues. The J segment lost 0 bases and the V segment lost 5 bases, leaving 3 bases of the junction unmatched. The chain uses TRBV10-3 and TRBJ2-1; 8 bases are a match to TRBD2. This receptor was identified in a human donor with low-grade glioma or glioblastoma, undergoing nonglioma brain surgery, or in good health (not recorded which). Sequenced material: glioma tissue, nonneoplastic brain tissue, or PBMCs (not recorded which). CDR3 bases: TGTGCCATCAGTCCCGGGACTAGCTCCTACAATGAGCAGTTCTTC. It is translated as CAISPGTSSYNEQFF.